This is a list of T cell receptor beta chains from one sample in a study of blood T cell repertoires in COVID-19. Method: immunoSEQ multiplex PCR; TCRdb's copy keeps in-frame clones and lacks some. The sample yields 400,000 to 500,000 clones, roughly 90% seen once. Sequenced sample: PBMCs or T cells enriched from blood (not recorded which). These receptor sequences come from a woman aged 18-35 years who had been exposed to COVID-19. Both conserved end residues are part of each CDR3. The D gene is left open where the match is weak.

J gene: TRBJ2-1; D gene: TRBD2; V gene: TRBV7-2; CDR3 protein: CASSPLAGGRNEQFF
J gene: TRBJ1-1; D gene: TRBD1; V gene: TRBV5-1; CDR3 protein: CASSLGTGVVGGTEAFF
J gene: TRBJ2-5; D gene: TRBD1; V gene: TRBV2; CDR3 protein: CASSPQGPGQGLTGPQETQYF
J gene: TRBJ1-2; D gene: .; V gene: TRBV2; CDR3 protein: CASSLRTAGYTF
J gene: TRBJ2-3; D gene: .; V gene: TRBV5-1; CDR3 protein: CASSLAGDTQYF
J gene: TRBJ2-7; D gene: TRBD1; V gene: TRBV14; CDR3 protein: CASSQETGPYEQYF
J gene: TRBJ1-2; D gene: TRBD1; V gene: TRBV28; CDR3 protein: CASSLGRGLNGYTF
J gene: TRBJ2-7; D gene: TRBD2; V gene: TRBV10-1; CDR3 protein: CASSDWTSGDSYEQYF
J gene: TRBJ1-2; D gene: TRBD1; V gene: TRBV5-4; CDR3 protein: CASSLGGTGGASYTF
J gene: TRBJ2-1; D gene: .; V gene: TRBV7-2; CDR3 protein: CASRDSGRNEQFF